The 4 T cell receptor beta chains reported below all come from one sample, sequenced in a study of cytomegalovirus exposure and HLA in healthy donors. TCRdb keeps only in-frame clones here, not all; method: immunoSEQ multiplex PCR. The sample holds 150,000 to 200,000 clones, roughly 84% seen once. Sequenced: PBMCs. The receptor source for this set is a man aged 25 to 45 in good health and CMV-seropositive.

The J gene is TRBJ2-7, the V gene TRBV29-1; TRBD1 matches at 9 bases. Germline loops: CDR1 SQVTM, CDR2 ANQGSEA. V gave up 7 bases and J gave up 3 bases; unmatched junction bases: 4. The CDR3 contains 12 residues. The CDR3 DNA sequence: TGCAGCGCATCGACAGGGGGCTACGAGCAGTACTTC. Translating gives CSASTGGYEQYF.

The chain combines TRBV18 with TRBJ1-5; D is ambiguous. Trimming cost V 3 bases and J 5 bases, with 11 bases left between them. From germline, CDR1 is KGHSH and CDR2 LQKENI. The CDR3 totals 14 residues. CDR3 nucleotide sequence: TGTGCCAGCTCACCCGGGAGTGGGGATCAGCCCCAGCATTTT. Translating gives CASSPGSGDQPQHF.

The chain couples TRBV27 to TRBJ1-6, with 9 bases fitting TRBD1. Losses at the gene ends were 6 bases for V and 3 bases for J; bases not matched to a gene: 12. From germline, CDR1 is MNHEY and CDR2 SMNVEV (reference sequence). The length of the CDR3 is 18 residues. The CDR3 reads CASRPTGTGRDYNSPLHF. The CDR3 DNA follows: TGTGCCAGCAGGCCCACCGGGACAGGGAGGGACTATAATTCACCCCTCCACTTT.

DNA for the CDR3: TGCGCCAGCAGCTTGATGGGGGCGGAAGAGACCCAGTACTTC. This codes for CASSLMGAEETQYF. The chain links TRBV5-1 to TRBJ2-5; D might be TRBD1 (6 bases). The CDR3 is 14 amino acids. Trimming pared 1 base from V and 3 bases from J, leaving 10 bases between. Germline CDR1 reads SGHRS; CDR2 reads YFSETQ.